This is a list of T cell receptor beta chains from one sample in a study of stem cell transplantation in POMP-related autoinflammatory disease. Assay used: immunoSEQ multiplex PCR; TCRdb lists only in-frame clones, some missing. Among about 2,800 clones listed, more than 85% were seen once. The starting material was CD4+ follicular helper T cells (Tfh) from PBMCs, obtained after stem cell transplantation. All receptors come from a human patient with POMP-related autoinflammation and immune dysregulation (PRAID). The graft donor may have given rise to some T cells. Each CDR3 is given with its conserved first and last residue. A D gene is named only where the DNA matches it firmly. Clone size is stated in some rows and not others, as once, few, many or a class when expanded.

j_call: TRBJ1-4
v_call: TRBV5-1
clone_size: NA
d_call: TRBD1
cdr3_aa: CASSLEGTGQANEKLFF
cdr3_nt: TGCGCCAGCAGCTTGGAAGGGACAGGCCAGGCTAATGAAAAACTGTTTTTT

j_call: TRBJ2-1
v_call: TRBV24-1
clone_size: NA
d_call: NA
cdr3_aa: CATSDTGRRSNEQFF
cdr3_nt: TGTGCCACCAGTGACACGGGACGTCGGAGCAATGAGCAGTTCTTC

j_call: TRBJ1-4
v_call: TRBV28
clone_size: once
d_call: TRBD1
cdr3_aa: CASQGVQEKLFF
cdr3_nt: TGTGCCAGCCAGGGGGTGCAGGAAAAACTGTTTTTT

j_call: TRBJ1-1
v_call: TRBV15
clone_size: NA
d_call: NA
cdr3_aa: CASHRGWGTEAFF
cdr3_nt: TGTGCCTCCCACCGGGGGTGGGGCACTGAAGCTTTCTTT

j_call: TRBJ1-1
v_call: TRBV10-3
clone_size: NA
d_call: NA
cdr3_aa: CAISKSQGWERNTEAFF
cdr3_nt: TGTGCCATCAGTAAATCGCAGGGATGGGAGCGGAACACTGAAGCTTTCTTT

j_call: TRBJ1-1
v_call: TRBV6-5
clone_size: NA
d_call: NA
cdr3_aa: CASRLLRDTEAFF
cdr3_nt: TGTGCCAGCAGATTGCTCCGGGATACTGAAGCTTTCTTT

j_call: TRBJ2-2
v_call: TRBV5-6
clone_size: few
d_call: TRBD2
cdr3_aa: CASSPGLVRSTGELFF
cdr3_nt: TGTGCCAGCAGCCCTGGACTAGTTAGGTCCACCGGGGAGCTGTTTTTT

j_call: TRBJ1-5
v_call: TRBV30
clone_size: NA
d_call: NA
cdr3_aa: CAWSVQGQPQHF
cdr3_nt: TGTGCCTGGAGTGTACAAGGTCAGCCCCAGCATTTT

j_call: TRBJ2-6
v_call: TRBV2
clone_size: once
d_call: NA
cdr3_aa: CASTFRANVLTF
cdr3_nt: TGTGCCAGCACCTTCCGGGCCAACGTCCTGACTTTC

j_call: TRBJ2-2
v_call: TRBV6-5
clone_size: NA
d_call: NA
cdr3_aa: CASGDQNTGELFF
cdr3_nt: TGTGCCAGCGGGGATCAAAACACCGGGGAGCTGTTTTTT

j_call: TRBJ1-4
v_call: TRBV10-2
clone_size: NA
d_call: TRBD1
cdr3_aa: CASRDRGREKLFF
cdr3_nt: TGCGCCAGCAGGGACAGGGGGAGAGAAAAACTGTTTTTT

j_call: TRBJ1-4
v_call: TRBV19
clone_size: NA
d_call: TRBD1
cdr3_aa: CATAGTGLFQTNEKLFF
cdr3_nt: TGTGCCACCGCCGGGACAGGGCTCTTCCAAACTAATGAAAAACTGTTTTTT

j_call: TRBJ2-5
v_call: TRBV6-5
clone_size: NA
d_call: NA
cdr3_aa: CASSYPSGRETQYF
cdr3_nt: TGTGCCAGCAGTTACCCGTCAGGGAGAGAGACCCAGTACTTC

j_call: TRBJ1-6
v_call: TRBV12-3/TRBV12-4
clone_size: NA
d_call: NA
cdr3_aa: CASRNLPTTPLHF
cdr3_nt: TGTGCCAGCAGAAACTTGCCAACAACGCCCCTCCACTTT

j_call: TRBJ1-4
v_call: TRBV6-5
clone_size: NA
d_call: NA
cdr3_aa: CASSTNYGEKLFF
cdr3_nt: TGTGCCAGCAGTACCAATTATGGAGAAAAACTGTTTTTT

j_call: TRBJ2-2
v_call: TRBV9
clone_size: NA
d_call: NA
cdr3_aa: CASRGRGGANTGELFF
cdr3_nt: TGTGCCAGCAGGGGACGAGGCGGGGCGAACACCGGGGAGCTGTTTTTT

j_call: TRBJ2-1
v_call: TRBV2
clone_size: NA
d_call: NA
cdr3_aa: CASGGGHTYNEQFF
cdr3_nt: TGTGCCAGCGGGGGGGGACACACTTACAATGAGCAGTTCTTC

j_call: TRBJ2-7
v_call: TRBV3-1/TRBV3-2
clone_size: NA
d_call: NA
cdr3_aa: CASSQGSGRGYEQYF
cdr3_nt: TGTGCCAGCAGCCAAGGTTCGGGGAGAGGGTACGAGCAGTACTTC

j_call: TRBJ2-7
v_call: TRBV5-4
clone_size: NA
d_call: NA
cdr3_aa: CASNPFGSYEQYF
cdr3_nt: TGTGCCAGCAATCCATTCGGCTCCTACGAGCAGTACTTC

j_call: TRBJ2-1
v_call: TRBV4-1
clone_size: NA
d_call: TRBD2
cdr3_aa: CASSQDRAGYGAGLSDEQFF
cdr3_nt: TGCGCCAGCAGCCAAGATCGGGCAGGGTACGGAGCGGGGCTTTCCGATGAGCAGTTCTTC

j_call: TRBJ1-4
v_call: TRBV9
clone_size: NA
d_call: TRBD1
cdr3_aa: CASSPGTDNEKLFF
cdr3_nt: TGTGCCAGCAGCCCCGGGACAGATAATGAAAAACTGTTTTTT

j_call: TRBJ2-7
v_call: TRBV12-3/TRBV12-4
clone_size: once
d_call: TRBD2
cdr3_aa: CASIPPGRAEQYF
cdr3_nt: TGTGCCAGCATCCCCCCAGGGAGGGCCGAGCAGTACTTC

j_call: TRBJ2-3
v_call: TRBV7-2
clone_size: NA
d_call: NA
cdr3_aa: CASSLIWRGWDTQYF
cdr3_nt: TGTGCCAGCAGCTTAATTTGGCGGGGTTGGGATACGCAGTATTTT

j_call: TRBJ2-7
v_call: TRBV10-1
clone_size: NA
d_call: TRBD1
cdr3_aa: CASREGTGGSYEQYF
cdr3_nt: TGCGCCAGCAGAGAAGGGACAGGGGGGTCCTACGAGCAGTACTTC

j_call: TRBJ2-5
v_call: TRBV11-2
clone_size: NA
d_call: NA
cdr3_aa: CASRFNQETQYF
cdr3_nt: TGTGCCAGCAGATTCAACCAAGAGACCCAGTACTTC

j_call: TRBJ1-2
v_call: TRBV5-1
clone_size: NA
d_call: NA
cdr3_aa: CASSNLGLGGYTF
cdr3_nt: TGCGCCAGCAGCAACCTGGGACTCGGTGGCTACACCTTC

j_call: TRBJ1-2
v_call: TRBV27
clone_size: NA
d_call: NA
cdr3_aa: CASSPDRGRNYGYTF
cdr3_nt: TGTGCCAGCAGTCCAGACCGGGGCCGAAACTATGGCTACACCTTC

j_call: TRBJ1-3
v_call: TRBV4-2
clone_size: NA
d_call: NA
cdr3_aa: CASSQDRDGVSGNTIYF
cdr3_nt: TGTGCCAGCAGCCAAGATAGGGACGGCGTTTCTGGAAACACCATATATTTT

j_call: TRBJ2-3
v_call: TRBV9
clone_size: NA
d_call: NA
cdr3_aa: CASSLPGDTQYF
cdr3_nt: TGTGCCAGCAGCCTACCCGGGGATACGCAGTATTTT

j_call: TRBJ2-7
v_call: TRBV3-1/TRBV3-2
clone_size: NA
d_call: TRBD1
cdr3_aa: CASSSRQGKQYF
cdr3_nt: TGTGCCAGCAGCTCCCGACAGGGTAAGCAGTACTTC

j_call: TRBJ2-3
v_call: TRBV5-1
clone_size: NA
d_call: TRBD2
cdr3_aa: CASSLVRLAGGIDTQYF
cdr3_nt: TGCGCCAGCAGCTTGGTCCGGCTAGCGGGGGGTATAGATACGCAGTATTTT

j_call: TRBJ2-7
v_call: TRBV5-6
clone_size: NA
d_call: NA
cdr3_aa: CASSPAPSGSYEQYF
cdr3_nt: TGTGCCAGCAGTCCCGCCCCATCCGGCTCCTACGAGCAGTACTTC

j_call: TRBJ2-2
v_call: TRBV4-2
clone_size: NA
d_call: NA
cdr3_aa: CASSQDWGLTGELFF
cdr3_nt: TGTGCCAGCAGCCAAGATTGGGGGCTCACCGGGGAGCTGTTTTTT

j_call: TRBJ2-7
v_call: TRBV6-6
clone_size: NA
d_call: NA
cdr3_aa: CASSYPASTTYEQYF
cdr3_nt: TGTGCCAGCAGTTACCCAGCCAGTACCACCTACGAGCAGTACTTC

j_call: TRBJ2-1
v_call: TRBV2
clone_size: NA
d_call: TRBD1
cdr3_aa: CASSSGQGKREEQFF
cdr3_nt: TGTGCCAGCAGTAGTGGACAGGGGAAACGGGAGGAGCAGTTCTTC

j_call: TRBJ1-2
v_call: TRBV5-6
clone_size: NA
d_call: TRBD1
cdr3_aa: CASSSTGGYGYTF
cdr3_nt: TGTGCCAGCAGCTCGACAGGGGGGTATGGCTACACCTTC

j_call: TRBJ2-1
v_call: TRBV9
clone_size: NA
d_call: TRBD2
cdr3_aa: CASSPLVAGGYNEQFF
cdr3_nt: TGTGCCAGCAGCCCGTTGGTAGCGGGGGGGTACAATGAGCAGTTCTTC

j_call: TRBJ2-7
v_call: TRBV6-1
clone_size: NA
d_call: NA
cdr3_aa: CASSEAGAQRKPYF
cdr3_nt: TGTGCCAGCAGTGAAGCTGGGGCTCAGCGGAAGCCGTACTTC

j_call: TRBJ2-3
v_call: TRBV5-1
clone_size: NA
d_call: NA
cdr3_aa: CASSPGLTSAPSSTDTQYF
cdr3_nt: TGCGCCAGCAGCCCGGGCCTAACCTCGGCCCCGTCTAGCACAGATACGCAGTATTTT

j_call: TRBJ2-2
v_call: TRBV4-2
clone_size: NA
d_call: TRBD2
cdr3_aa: CASSQDPGGNTGELFF
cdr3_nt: TGTGCCAGCAGCCAAGATCCGGGGGGGAACACCGGGGAGCTGTTTTTT

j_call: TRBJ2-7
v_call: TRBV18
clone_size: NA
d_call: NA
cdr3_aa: CASSPPTGTYEQYF
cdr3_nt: TGTGCCAGCTCACCACCAACGGGAACCTACGAGCAGTACTTC

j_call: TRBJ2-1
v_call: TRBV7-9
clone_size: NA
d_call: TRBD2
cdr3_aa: CASSIGASGGLRNNEQFF
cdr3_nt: TGTGCCAGCAGCATTGGCGCTAGCGGAGGATTGCGGAACAATGAGCAGTTCTTC

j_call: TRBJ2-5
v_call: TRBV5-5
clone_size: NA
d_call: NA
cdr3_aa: CASSLVGAETQYF
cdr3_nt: TGTGCCAGCAGCTTGGTGGGGGCAGAGACCCAGTACTTC

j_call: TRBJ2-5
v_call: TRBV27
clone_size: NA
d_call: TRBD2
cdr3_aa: CASSLRGGDETQYF
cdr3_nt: TGTGCCAGCAGTTTAAGGGGAGGGGATGAGACCCAGTACTTC

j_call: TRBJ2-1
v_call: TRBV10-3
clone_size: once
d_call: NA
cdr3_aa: CAIGSGGVDNEQFF
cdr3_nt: TGTGCCATCGGATCGGGGGGCGTCGACAATGAGCAGTTCTTC

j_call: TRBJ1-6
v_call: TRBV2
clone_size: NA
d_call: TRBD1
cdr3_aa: CASSMGTGHSPLHF
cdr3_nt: TGTGCCAGCAGTATGGGGACAGGGCATTCACCCCTCCACTTT

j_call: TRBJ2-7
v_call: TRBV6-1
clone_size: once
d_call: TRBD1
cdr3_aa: CASRTGGLSYEQYF
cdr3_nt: TGTGCCAGCAGAACAGGGGGCCTATCCTACGAGCAGTACTTC

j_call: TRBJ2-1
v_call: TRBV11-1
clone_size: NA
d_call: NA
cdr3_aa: CASSFEGRLFF
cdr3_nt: TGTGCCAGCAGCTTCGAGGGTCGTCTGTTCTTC

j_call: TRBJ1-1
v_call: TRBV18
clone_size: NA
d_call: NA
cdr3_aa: CASVGNTEAFF
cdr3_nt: TGTGCCAGCGTGGGAAACACTGAAGCTTTCTTT

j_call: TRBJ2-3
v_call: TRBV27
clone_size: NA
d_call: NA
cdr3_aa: CASSFFPDTQYF
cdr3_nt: TGTGCCAGCAGTTTCTTCCCAGATACGCAGTATTTT

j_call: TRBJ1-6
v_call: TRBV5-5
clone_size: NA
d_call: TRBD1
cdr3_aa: CASSPPTGLDSPLHF
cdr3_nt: TGTGCCAGCAGCCCTCCGACAGGGTTGGATTCACCCCTCCACTTT

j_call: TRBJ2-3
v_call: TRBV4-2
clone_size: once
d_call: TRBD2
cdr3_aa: CASSQGAGGVTQYF
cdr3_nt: TGTGCCAGCAGCCAAGGGGCGGGAGGCGTTACGCAGTATTTT